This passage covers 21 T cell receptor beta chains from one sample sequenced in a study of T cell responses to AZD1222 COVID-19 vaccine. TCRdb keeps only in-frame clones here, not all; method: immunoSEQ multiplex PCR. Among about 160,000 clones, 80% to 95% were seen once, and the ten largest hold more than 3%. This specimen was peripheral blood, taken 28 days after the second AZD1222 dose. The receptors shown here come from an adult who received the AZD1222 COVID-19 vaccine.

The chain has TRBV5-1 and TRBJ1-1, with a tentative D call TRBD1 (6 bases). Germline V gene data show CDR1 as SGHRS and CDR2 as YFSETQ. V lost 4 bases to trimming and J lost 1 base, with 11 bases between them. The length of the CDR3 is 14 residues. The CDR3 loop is CASSQGTPNTEAFF. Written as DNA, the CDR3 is TGCGCCAGCAGCCAGGGGACACCGAACACTGAAGCTTTCTTT.

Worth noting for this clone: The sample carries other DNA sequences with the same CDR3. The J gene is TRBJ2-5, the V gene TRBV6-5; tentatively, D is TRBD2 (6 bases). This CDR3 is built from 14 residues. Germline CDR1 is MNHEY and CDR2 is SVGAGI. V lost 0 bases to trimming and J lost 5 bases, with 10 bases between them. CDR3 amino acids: CASSYSGGRETQYF. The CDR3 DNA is TGTGCCAGCAGTTACTCGGGTGGGAGGGAGACCCAGTACTTC.

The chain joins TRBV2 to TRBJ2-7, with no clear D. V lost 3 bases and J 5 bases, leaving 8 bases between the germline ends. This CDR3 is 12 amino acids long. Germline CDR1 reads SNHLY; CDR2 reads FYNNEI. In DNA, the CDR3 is TGTGCCAGCAGTGAGAGTGCCGACGAGCAGTACTTC. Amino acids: CASSESADEQYF.

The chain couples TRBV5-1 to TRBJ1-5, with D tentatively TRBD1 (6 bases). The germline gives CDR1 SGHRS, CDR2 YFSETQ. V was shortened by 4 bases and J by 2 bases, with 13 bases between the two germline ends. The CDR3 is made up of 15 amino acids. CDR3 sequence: CASSPTGMGNQPQHF. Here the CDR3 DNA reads TGCGCCAGCAGCCCCACAGGGATGGGCAATCAGCCCCAGCATTTT.

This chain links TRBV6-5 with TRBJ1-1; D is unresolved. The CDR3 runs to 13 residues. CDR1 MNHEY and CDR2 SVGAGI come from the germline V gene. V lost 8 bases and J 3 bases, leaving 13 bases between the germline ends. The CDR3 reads CASEVVWDTEAFF. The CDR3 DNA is TGTGCCAGCGAGGTGGTTTGGGACACTGAAGCTTTCTTT.

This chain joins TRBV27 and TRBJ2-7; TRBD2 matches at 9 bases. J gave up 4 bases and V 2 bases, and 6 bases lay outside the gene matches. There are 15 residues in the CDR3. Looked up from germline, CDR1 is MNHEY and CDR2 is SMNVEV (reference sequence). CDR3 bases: TGTGCCAGCAGTTTACTAGCGGGGTCGTTGTACGAGCAGTACTTC. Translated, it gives CASSLLAGSLYEQYF.

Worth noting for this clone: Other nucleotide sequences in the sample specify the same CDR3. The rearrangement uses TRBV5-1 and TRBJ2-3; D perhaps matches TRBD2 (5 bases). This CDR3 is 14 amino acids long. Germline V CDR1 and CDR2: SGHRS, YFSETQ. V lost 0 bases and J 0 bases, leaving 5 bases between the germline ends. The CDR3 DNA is TGCGCCAGCAGCTTGGGAGGGAGCACAGATACGCAGTATTTT. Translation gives CASSLGGSTDTQYF. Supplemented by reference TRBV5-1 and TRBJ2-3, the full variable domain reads KAGVTQTPRYLIKTRGQQVTLSCSPISGHRSVSWYQQTPGQGLQFLFEYFSETQRNKGNFPGRFSGRQFSNSRSEMNVSTLELGDSALYLCASSLGGSTDTQYFGPGTRLTVL.

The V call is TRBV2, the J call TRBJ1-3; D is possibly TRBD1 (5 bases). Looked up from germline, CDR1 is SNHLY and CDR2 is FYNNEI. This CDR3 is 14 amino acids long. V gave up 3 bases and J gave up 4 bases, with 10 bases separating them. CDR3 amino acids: CASSEGVPGNTIYF. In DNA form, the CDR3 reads TGTGCCAGCAGTGAGGGGGTACCGGGAAACACCATATATTTT.

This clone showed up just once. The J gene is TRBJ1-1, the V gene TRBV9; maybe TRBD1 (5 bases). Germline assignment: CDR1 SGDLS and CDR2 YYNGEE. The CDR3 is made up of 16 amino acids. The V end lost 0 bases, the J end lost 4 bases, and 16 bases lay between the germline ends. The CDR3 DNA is TGTGCCAGCAGCGTAGGTCCGCCGCGTCAGGGCACTGAAGCTTTCTTT. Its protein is CASSVGPPRQGTEAFF.

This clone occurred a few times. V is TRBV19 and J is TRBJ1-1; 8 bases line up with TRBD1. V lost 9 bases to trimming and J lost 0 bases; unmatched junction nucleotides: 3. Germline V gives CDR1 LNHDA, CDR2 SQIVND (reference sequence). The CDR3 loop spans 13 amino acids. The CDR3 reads CARQGGVNTEAFF. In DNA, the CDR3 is TGTGCCAGACAGGGGGGAGTGAACACTGAAGCTTTCTTT.

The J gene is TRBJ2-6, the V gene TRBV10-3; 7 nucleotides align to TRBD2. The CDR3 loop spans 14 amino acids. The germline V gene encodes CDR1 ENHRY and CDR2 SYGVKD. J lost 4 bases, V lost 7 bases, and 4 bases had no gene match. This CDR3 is CAITPAGGANVLTF. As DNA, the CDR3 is TGTGCCATCACCCCAGCGGGGGGGGCCAACGTCCTGACTTTC.

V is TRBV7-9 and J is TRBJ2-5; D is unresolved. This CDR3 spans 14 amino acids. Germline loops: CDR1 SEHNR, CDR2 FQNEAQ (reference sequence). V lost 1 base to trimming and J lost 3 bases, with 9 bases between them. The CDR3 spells CASSLVQKEETQYF. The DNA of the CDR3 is TGTGCCAGCAGCTTAGTACAGAAGGAAGAGACCCAGTACTTC.

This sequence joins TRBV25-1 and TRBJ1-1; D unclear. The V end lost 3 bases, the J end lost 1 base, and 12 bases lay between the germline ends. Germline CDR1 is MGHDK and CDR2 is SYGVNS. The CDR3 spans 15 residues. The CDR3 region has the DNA TGTGCCAGCAGTGACATTCGAGGACCGAACACTGAAGCTTTCTTT. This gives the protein CASSDIRGPNTEAFF. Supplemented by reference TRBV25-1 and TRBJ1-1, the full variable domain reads EADIYQTPRYLVIGTGKKITLECSQTMGHDKMYWYQQDPGMELHLIHYSYGVNSTEKGDLSSESTVSRIRTEHFPLTLESARPSHTSQYLCASSDIRGPNTEAFFGQGTRLTVV.

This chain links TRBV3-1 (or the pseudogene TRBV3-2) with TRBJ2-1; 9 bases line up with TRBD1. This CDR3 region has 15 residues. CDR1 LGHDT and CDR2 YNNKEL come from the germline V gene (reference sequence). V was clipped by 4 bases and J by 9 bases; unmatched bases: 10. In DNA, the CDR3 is TGTGCCAGCAGCCGAGGGACAGGGATGACAACTGAGCAGTTCTTC. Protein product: CASSRGTGMTTEQFF.

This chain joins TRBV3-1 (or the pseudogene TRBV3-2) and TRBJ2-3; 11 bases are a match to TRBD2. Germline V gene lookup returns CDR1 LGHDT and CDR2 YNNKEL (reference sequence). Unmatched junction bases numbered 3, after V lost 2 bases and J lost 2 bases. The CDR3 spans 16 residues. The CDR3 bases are TGTGCCAGCAGCCAAACTAGCGGGAGTCCCACAGATACGCAGTATTTT. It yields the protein CASSQTSGSPTDTQYF.

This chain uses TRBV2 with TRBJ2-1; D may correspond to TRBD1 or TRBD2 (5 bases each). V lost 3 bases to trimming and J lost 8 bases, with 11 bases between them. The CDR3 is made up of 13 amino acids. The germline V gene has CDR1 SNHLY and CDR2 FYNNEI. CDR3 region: CASSDPGRDEQFF. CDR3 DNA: TGTGCCAGCAGTGACCCGGGGCGAGATGAGCAGTTCTTC.

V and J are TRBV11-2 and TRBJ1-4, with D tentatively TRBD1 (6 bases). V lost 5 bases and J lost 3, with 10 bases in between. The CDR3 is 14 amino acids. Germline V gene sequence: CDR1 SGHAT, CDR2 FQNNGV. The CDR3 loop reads CASSRGLANEKLFF. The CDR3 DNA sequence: TGTGCCAGCAGCCGGGGGCTAGCTAATGAAAAACTGTTTTTT. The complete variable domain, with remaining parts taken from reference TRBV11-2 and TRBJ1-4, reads EAGVAQSPRYKIIEKRQSVAFWCNPISGHATLYWYQQILGQGPKLLIQFQNNGVVDDSQLPKDRFSAERLKGVDSTLKIQPAKLEDSAVYLCASSRGLANEKLFFGSGTQLSVL.

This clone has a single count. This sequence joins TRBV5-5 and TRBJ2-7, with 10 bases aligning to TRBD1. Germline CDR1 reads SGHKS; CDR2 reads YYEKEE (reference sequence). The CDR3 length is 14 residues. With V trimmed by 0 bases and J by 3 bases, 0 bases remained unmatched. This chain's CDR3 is CASSLGTGGYEQYF. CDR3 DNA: TGTGCCAGCAGCTTGGGGACAGGGGGCTACGAGCAGTACTTC. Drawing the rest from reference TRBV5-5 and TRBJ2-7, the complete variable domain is DAGVTQSPTHLIKTRGQQVTLRCSPISGHKSVSWYQQVLGQGPQFIFQYYEKEERGRGNFPDRFSARQFPNYSSELNVNALLLGDSALYLCASSLGTGGYEQYFGPGTRLTVT.

The CDR3 bases are TGTGCCAGTAGTATTTCGTGGGGCTCTGGAAACACCATATATTTT. It specifies CASSISWGSGNTIYF. The chain recombines TRBV19 with TRBJ1-3; D gene ambiguous. Trimming took off 3 bases at V and 0 bases at J, with 9 bases between the two ends. This CDR3 contains 15 residues. Germline values: CDR1 LNHDA, CDR2 SQIVND (reference sequence).

CDR3 sequence reads: CATPSPGTEAFF. Written as DNA, the CDR3 is TGTGCCACCCCCTCCCCAGGCACTGAAGCTTTCTTT. The chain links TRBV6-5 to TRBJ1-1; D is unclear. The germline V gene has CDR1 MNHEY and CDR2 SVGAGI. The CDR3 runs 12 residues. V was clipped by 10 bases and J by 4 bases, with 13 bases between them.

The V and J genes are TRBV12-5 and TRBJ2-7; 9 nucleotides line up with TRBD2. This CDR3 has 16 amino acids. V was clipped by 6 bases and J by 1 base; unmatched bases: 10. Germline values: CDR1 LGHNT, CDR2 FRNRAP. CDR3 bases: TGTGCTAGTGGCCCCCTCTCTAGCGGGAAATCCTACGAGCAGTACTTC. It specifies CASGPLSSGKSYEQYF. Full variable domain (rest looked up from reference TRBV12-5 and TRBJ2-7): DARVTQTPRHKVTEMGQEVTMRCQPILGHNTVFWYRQTMMQGLELLAYFRNRAPLDDSGMPKDRFSAEMPDATLATLKIQPSEPRDSAVYFCASGPLSSGKSYEQYFGPGTRLTVT.